This record looks at one TCR beta chain sequence and its context. This record comes from a study of blood T cell repertoires in COVID-19. The CDR3 totals 15 residues. Germline V gives CDR1 MNHEY, CDR2 SVGAGI. Losses at the gene ends were 5 bases for V and 6 bases for J; bases not matched to a gene: 10. The assay was immunoSEQ multiplex PCR, and TCRdb's table has in-frame clones only and misses some. The sample has approximately 74,000 clones, approximately 79% seen once; the top ten hold 16%. This clonotype was sampled from a man aged 55-75 years with acute or convalescent COVID-19. Sequenced input: peripheral blood. The chain carries TRBV6-5 and TRBJ1-5; 7 bases align to TRBD1. The DNA of the CDR3 is TGTGCCAGCAGTAAACAGGGGAGAAAAGGTCAGCCCCAGCATTTT. It yields the protein CASSKQGRKGQPQHF.